The clone carrying this TCR beta chain was counted a few times. What it recognizes is unknown. The V and J ends lost 6 bases and 10 bases respectively, with 16 bases between them. Per the germline V gene, CDR1 is MRHNA and CDR2 is SNTAGT. The CDR3 spans 14 residues. The data were obtained in a study of vaccination and CD4 T cells after COVID-19. Across the study: Median time from COVID diagnosis to post-COVID sampling was over 80 days (35 to 161). Stimulation of the cells used overlapping spike peptide pools from SARS-CoV-2 and from the common cold coronaviruses HCoV-NL63, HCoV-OC43 and HCoV-229E. Control wells got either CEFX epitopes, HIV-1 Nef peptides, or no peptide at all.

Treatment given: roughly ten-day PBMC culture with coronavirus spike peptide pools or control peptides (ViraFEST assay). Positive PCR dates spanned March to December 2020, predating US Alpha, Beta and Delta variants. An Oncomine TCR Beta short-read assay was used to sequence the DNA from cultured CD4+ T cells. TCRdb reprocessed the PCR reads via MiXCR and lists one record per CDR3 protein. The table has about 11,000 distinct CDR3 sequences, around 40% seen once. The sample consisted of CD4+ T cells from blood, cultured in vitro. The clonotype was recovered from a human donor who had recovered from COVID-19. This chain links TRBV6-4 with TRBJ1-6, with TRBD1 as a possible D gene (5 bases). The CDR3 protein is CASSAHYGGSPLHF. The CDR3 DNA follows: TGTGCCAGCAGCGCCCACTACGGGGGGTCACCCCTCCACTTT.